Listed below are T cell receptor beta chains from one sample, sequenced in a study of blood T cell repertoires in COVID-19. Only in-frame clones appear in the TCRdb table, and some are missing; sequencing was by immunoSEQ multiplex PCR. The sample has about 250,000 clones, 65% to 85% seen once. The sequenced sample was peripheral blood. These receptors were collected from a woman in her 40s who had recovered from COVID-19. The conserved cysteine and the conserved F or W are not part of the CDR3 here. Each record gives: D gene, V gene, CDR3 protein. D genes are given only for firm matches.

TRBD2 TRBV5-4 ASSFGLAGSTDTQY
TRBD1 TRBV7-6 ASSLVSPDRDSNQPQH
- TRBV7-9 ASSLDGGTDTQY
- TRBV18 ASSPLPSGGDTQY
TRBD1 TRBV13 ASSSGQGGQPQH
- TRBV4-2 ASSQEGAFKRAF
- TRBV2 ASSEGRGRTYEQY
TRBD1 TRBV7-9 ASSPLTGGEQY
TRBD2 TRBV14 ASSEGLAKDTQY
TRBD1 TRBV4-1 ASSRQGTTQPQH
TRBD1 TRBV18 ASSPNGGDRQAF
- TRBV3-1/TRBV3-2 ASSQAQVDRNTEAF
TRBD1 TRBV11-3 ASSPGQALMNTEAF
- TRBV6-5 ASSTTGYSGNTIY
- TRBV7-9 ASSASRQSVTEAF
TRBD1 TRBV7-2 ASSLAVAQGARNTIY
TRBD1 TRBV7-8 ASIDPGTGNTEAF
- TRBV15 ATSKGQGNPGANVLT
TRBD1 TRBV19 ASTTGGAVTGELF
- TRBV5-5 ASSLSAGGYEQY
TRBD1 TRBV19 ASSTTDRRRQPQH
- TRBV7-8 ASSSLVGSIRTTEAF
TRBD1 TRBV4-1 ASSQGQGVWNEQF
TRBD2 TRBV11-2 ASSSGLAGDVAQETQY
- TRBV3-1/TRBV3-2 ASSQLGHTGELF
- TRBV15 ATSRDPQVGNTEAF
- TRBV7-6 ASSSQEGAVGTEAF
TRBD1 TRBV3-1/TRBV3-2 ASSPRQGDNSPLH
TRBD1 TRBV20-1 SAGQGAEAF
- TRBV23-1 ASNTGTQWDTEAF
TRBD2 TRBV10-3 ATKREAGANVLT
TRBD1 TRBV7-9 ASSSDRGNNSPLH
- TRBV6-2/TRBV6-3 ASSYSIKQGWY
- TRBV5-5 ASSLANYGYT
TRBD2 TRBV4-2 ASSQAPAGGSTGELF
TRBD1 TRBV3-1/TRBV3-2 ASSQGPGQGSEETQY
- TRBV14 ASSQAWAGRSSGANVLT
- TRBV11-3 ASSDKGELF
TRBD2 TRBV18 ASSPPVGTSRIQETQY
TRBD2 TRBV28 ASSLQRGGPDTQY